This record looks at one TCR beta chain sequence and its context. Antigen unknown. At one end the junction does not follow the germline gene, possibly because of a read error. The record originates from a study of T cells after posttransplantation cyclophosphamide. Overall study results and limits: After PTCy, TRB diversity resembled that of CNI/methotrexate controls. Donor CD8+ memory clones often dominated recipient blood repertoires at later times. Blood and skin or GI T cell repertoires showed limited TRB overlap.

Cyclophosphamide on days +3 and +4 followed busulfan-fludarabine conditioning and a marrow graft. CDR3 length: 14 amino acids. The V gene's germline CDR1 is SGHNT and CDR2 YYREEE (reference sequence). Profiling relied on immunoSEQ multiplex PCR, and the TCRdb table lists in-frame clones only, not all of them. The data contain around 22,000 clones, 86% of them seen just once; the ten biggest clones take up around an eighth. The J gene is TRBJ2-7, the V gene TRBV5-4; 8 nucleotides match TRBD2. The receptor's source is a female patient aged 25-39 years who received an allogeneic stem cell transplant from an unrelated donor, was CMV-positive, and had no GVHD. Among the T cells, some may be from the graft donor. The sequencing here drew on PBMCs, taken after allogeneic stem cell transplant with posttransplant cyclophosphamide. CDR3 in amino acids: CASRTGLDSNEQYF. CDR3 sequence (DNA): TGTGCCAGCAGGACGGGACTAGACTCCAACGAGCAGTACTTC. The full variable domain, in which reference TRBV5-4 and TRBJ2-7 provide the parts outside the CDR3, is ETGVTQSPTHLIKTRGQQVTLRCSSQSGHNTVSWYQQALGQGPQFIFQYYREEENGRGNFPPRFSGLQFPNYSSELNVNALELDDSALYLCASRTGLDSNEQYFGPGTRLTVT.